This TCR beta chain comes out of a study of PD-1 blockade in classical Hodgkin lymphoma. In regard to this clone: Its antigen is not known.

Whole-study findings and limits: TCR diversity rose significantly by C4D1 in CD4+ but not CD8+ cells.

Method: immunoSEQ multiplex PCR; TCRdb's copy keeps in-frame clones and lacks some. In the table there are roughly 20,000 clones, 76% of which are singletons. This CDR3 is built from 18 residues. Germline V gene data show CDR1 as SGHRS and CDR2 as YFSETQ. Trimming took 2 bases from V and 1 from J, leaving 21 bases between them. The time point here: cycle 4 day 1 (C4D1), after less than 7 weeks of nivolumab. With no exception, relapse followed autologous stem cell transplantation in all patients, and brentuximab vedotin exposure varied. Under best response, outcomes were complete response, partial response or progressive disease.

The input for sequencing was peripheral blood mononuclear cells (PBMCs), taken before the fourth cycle of nivolumab. V gene TRBV5-1 combines with J gene TRBJ2-5, with D perhaps TRBD2 (5 bases). The TCR was taken from a human donor with classical Hodgkin lymphoma. CDR3 DNA sequence: TGCGCCAGCAGCTTAGATCCGCTCACTGAGGAGGCCCAAGAGACCCAGTACTTC. It yields the protein CASSLDPLTEEAQETQYF.